One sample yielded the 20 T cell receptor beta chains listed below, sequenced in a study of identical twins (dated by TCRdb to about 2016). Receptor libraries were prepared by 5' RACE. This sample was sequenced with an Illumina HiSeq 2000. TCRdb reanalyzed the raw reads on its own, using fastp at Q25 for trimming and MiXCR for clone calling, and kept in-frame beta chains. Entries that share a CDR3 protein sequence are merged under the most common genes and DNA. The sample yields over 600,000 distinct CDR3 sequences; around 21% were counted once. Together, the top ten hold roughly 4.3% of the sample. These data also formed part of another study, on T cells expressing NK-cell markers.

What was sequenced was PBMCs. All receptors derive from a woman aged 18-29 years in good health.

The gene calls are TRBV5-1 and TRBJ1-2; D not resolved. Germline CDR1 SGHRS, CDR2 YFSETQ. V gave up 7 bases and J gave up 8 bases, with 12 bases separating them. The CDR3 consists of 11 residues. The CDR3 loop is CASAGQAGYTF. The CDR3 DNA reads TGCGCCAGCGCAGGTCAAGCCGGCTACACCTTC.

This clonotype was detected only a few times. The V and J genes are TRBV5-5 and TRBJ2-7; maybe TRBD2 (5 bases). Between the trimmed V and J ends, which lost 7 bases and 0 bases, there was a span of 17 bases. CDR1 SGHKS and CDR2 YYEKEE come from the germline V gene (reference sequence). This CDR3 has 15 residues. The CDR3 nucleotides read TGTGCCAGCGCCTTTAGCGCCCAGATCTCCTACGAGCAGTACTTC. Residues: CASAFSAQISYEQYF.

The chain has TRBV9 and TRBJ2-5; D ambiguous. The CDR3 covers 15 residues. V was clipped by 0 bases and J by 2 bases, with 11 bases between them. Germline V CDR1 and CDR2: SGDLS, YYNGEE. The DNA for the CDR3 is TGTGCCAGCAGCGTAGTAGGTAGAGCGCAAGAGACCCAGTACTTC. It encodes CASSVVGRAQETQYF.

This clonotype was observed many times. The chain couples TRBV12-3 or TRBV12-4 to TRBJ2-3; the match to TRBD2 covers 11 bases. V lost 5 bases to trimming and J lost 2 bases; unmatched junction nucleotides: 6. This CDR3 has 16 residues. CDR3 nucleotide sequence: TGTGCCAGCAGTCCGGGACTAGCGGCAGACACAGATACGCAGTATTTT. It is translated as CASSPGLAADTDTQYF.

This clonotype was detected ten times or more. The chain has TRBV6-5 and TRBJ1-1; D perhaps matches TRBD1 (6 bases). This CDR3 spans 15 amino acids. CDR1 and CDR2 (germline): MNHEY, SVGAGI. Trimming left V 0 bases short and J 6 bases short, with 14 bases between. The CDR3 DNA sequence: TGTGCCAGCAGTTACTCGGGAGGGGGTTGGGCTGAAGCTTTCTTT. It specifies CASSYSGGGWAEAFF.

This clonotype was picked up many times. The V gene is TRBV12-3 or TRBV12-4, the J gene TRBJ2-1, with TRBD2 matching 10 bases. After removal of 4 bases from V and 5 bases from J, the junction contained 14 bases not matched to a gene. This CDR3 region has 18 residues. This chain's CDR3 is CASSWRHLGLAGDNEQFF. In DNA form, the CDR3 reads TGTGCCAGCAGTTGGCGACACCTGGGGCTAGCGGGAGACAATGAGCAGTTCTTC.

The chain is built from TRBV19 and TRBJ1-5; D not resolved. Germline V gene sequence: CDR1 LNHDA, CDR2 SQIVND (reference sequence). This CDR3 has 10 residues. The CDR3 bases are TGTGTGGATAGCAATCAGCCCCAGCATTTT. This gives the protein CVDSNQPQHF.

This clonotype has just a few counts. This chain joins TRBV12-3 or TRBV12-4 and TRBJ2-2; D call uncertain. The CDR3 contains 14 residues. V was cut by 5 bases and J by 7 bases, with 14 bases left in between. The CDR3 loop reads CASSPQVSGGELFF. The CDR3 region has the DNA TGTGCCAGCAGTCCCCAGGTATCGGGCGGGGAGCTGTTTTTT.

The V and J genes are TRBV7-9 and TRBJ1-5; D possibly corresponds to TRBD1 (5 bases). V lost 5 bases and J 5 bases, leaving 16 bases between the germline ends. Per the germline V gene, CDR1 is SEHNR and CDR2 is FQNEAQ (reference sequence). The CDR3 has 15 residues. The CDR3: CASSASGAPDQPQHF. DNA for the CDR3: TGTGCCAGCAGCGCCAGTGGGGCCCCAGATCAGCCCCAGCATTTT.

This clonotype has ten or more counts. CDR3 sequence (DNA): TGTGCCAGCAGTTTAGAGGAGGCCACTGAAGCTTTCTTT. Its translation is CASSLEEATEAFF. The rearrangement links TRBV12-3 or TRBV12-4 to TRBJ1-1; D gene unclear. With 1 base removed from V and 4 bases from J, the gap between germline ends came to 7 bases. This CDR3 region has 13 residues.

A few counts support this clonotype. This CDR3 reads CASAGTSEIAKNIQYF. In DNA, the CDR3 is TGCGCCAGCGCCGGGACATCCGAGATAGCCAAAAACATTCAGTACTTC. The chain carries TRBV10-1 and TRBJ2-4, with D perhaps TRBD1 (6 bases). The CDR3 is 16 amino acids. Germline assignment: CDR1 WNHNN and CDR2 SYGVQD (reference sequence). V lost 8 bases to trimming and J lost 0 bases, with 17 bases between them.

This clonotype was detected only a few times. This chain uses TRBV29-1 with TRBJ2-1; D is possibly TRBD2 (5 bases). The CDR3 extends over 18 amino acids. Germline V CDR1 and CDR2: SQVTM, ANQGSEA. Trimming removed 7 bases at V and 0 bases at J, with 25 bases between. CDR3 loop: CSGIAPLVRTSSYNEQFF. The CDR3 region has the DNA TGCAGCGGAATTGCCCCCCTTGTCCGCACTAGCTCCTACAATGAGCAGTTCTTC.

There are a few counts of this clonotype. This chain connects TRBV5-1 to TRBJ2-1, with TRBD2 identical over 9 bases. The CDR3 totals 15 residues. The junction had 6 bases not matched to a gene; V was cut back by 1 base and J by 7 bases. Per germline, CDR1 SGHRS and CDR2 YFSETQ. The CDR3 bases are TGCGCCAGCAGCTTGAGAAGCGGGGGGTTGAATGAGCAGTTCTTC. Its translation is CASSLRSGGLNEQFF.

This clonotype appeared many times. The rearrangement uses TRBV5-5 and TRBJ2-3; TRBD2 matches at 11 bases. With 4 bases clipped from V and 2 bases from J, the junction kept 6 bases outside the gene matches. The CDR3 runs to 16 residues. Germline V gene lookup returns CDR1 SGHKS and CDR2 YYEKEE (reference sequence). CDR3 in amino acids: CASSAGLADPTDTQYF. The DNA for the CDR3 is TGTGCCAGCAGCGCGGGACTAGCGGACCCCACAGATACGCAGTATTTT.

The chain is built from TRBV7-3 and TRBJ2-1; 9 bases are a match to TRBD1. CDR1 and CDR2 from the germline V gene are SGHTA and FQGTGA. With V trimmed by 4 bases and J by 10 bases, 11 bases remained unmatched. This CDR3 has 15 amino acids. The CDR3 region is CASSSSGTGSREQFF. The CDR3 DNA reads TGTGCCAGCAGCTCCTCCGGGACAGGGTCGCGGGAGCAGTTCTTC.

This chain joins TRBV7-2 and TRBJ2-5; TRBD2 matches 7 bases. Germline V gene data show CDR1 as SGHTA and CDR2 as FQGNSA. CDR3 length: 15 amino acids. J gave up 2 bases and V 6 bases, and 9 bases lay outside the gene matches. In DNA, the CDR3 is TGTGCCAGCAGGAGAGACCCGGGACTACAAGAGACCCAGTACTTC. Its translation is CASRRDPGLQETQYF. Looking up the rest from reference TRBV7-2 and TRBJ2-5 gives the full variable domain: GAGVSQSPSNKVTEKGKDVELRCDPISGHTALYWYRQSLGQGLEFLIYFQGNSAPDKSGLPSDRFSAERTGGSVSTLTIQRTQQEDSAVYLCASRRDPGLQETQYFGPGTRLLVL.

This clonotype was observed a handful of times. This chain joins TRBV12-3 or TRBV12-4 and TRBJ2-1; TRBD2 might be the D (5 bases). The CDR3 has 15 amino acids. Trimming stripped 7 bases from V and 2 bases from J, with 15 bases between. The CDR3 is CASTPAGRPYNEQFF. The CDR3, as DNA: TGTGCCAGCACCCCGGCGGGTAGACCCTACAATGAGCAGTTCTTC.

J is TRBJ2-3 and V is TRBV29-1; 9 bases map to TRBD2. Germline CDR1 SQVTM, CDR2 ANQGSEA. With 4 bases clipped from V and 5 bases from J, the junction kept 10 bases outside the gene matches. The CDR3 contains 15 residues. The CDR3 region has the DNA TGCAGCGTTGGGGCTATAGCGGGAGTGGGAGATACGCAGTATTTT. It encodes CSVGAIAGVGDTQYF.

This clonotype was found a few times. V gene TRBV15 combines with J gene TRBJ2-7; 10 bases are a match to TRBD1. This CDR3 region has 16 residues. Looked up from germline, CDR1 is LNHNV and CDR2 is YYDKDF (reference sequence). The ends lost 2 bases at V and 5 bases at J; junction bases unmatched: 9. The CDR3 nucleotides read TGTGCCACCAGCAGACACCCCAGACAGGGGGCCCACGAGCAGTACTTC. It specifies CATSRHPRQGAHEQYF.

V is TRBV12-3 or TRBV12-4 and J is TRBJ2-3; weak D call: TRBD1 (6 bases). V lost 8 bases and J 4 bases, leaving 19 bases between the germline ends. This CDR3 is built from 15 residues. The CDR3 bases are TGTGCCAGCTCTGGGGACATAGTACGGCCAGATACGCAGTATTTT. Amino acids: CASSGDIVRPDTQYF.